This T cell receptor (beta chain) was recorded in a study of CD8+CD57+ T cells in acquired aplastic anemia. Study background: Sorted CD4+ and CD8+ cells gave a mean 3.2 ug DNA, range about 0.19 to 27.4 ug.

Patients included in sequencing had previously demonstrated CD8+CD57+ cell expansion by flow cytometry. On this clonotype: The antigen remains unidentified.

The CDR3 is 15 residues long. The V gene end was trimmed by 3 bases and the J gene end by 4 bases; junction bases not matched to a gene: 10. CDR1 is SGHRS, CDR2 YFSETQ, per germline. Profiling that covered TCR beta VDJ and CDR3 relied on genomic DNA as its template. From the reads, TCRdb called clonotypes with MiXCR, one entry per CDR3 protein. The data contain 150,000 to 200,000 distinct CDR3 sequences, 48% of them singletons. Findings and caveats of the study: Patients were compared with controls for CD8+ Simpson's diversity, and no significant difference emerged.

The chain couples TRBV5-1 to TRBJ2-7; 7 bases are shared with TRBD2. The specimen sequenced was sorted CD4+, CD8+, or CD8+CD57+ T cells (not recorded which) from PBMCs. The receptor was isolated from a human donor with aplastic anemia. The CDR3, as DNA: TGCGCCAGCAGCTATTCCGGGACTACAGGATACGAGCAGTACTTC. This codes for CASSYSGTTGYEQYF. The whole variable domain, remainder taken from reference TRBV5-1 and TRBJ2-7, is KAGVTQTPRYLIKTRGQQVTLSCSPISGHRSVSWYQQTPGQGLQFLFEYFSETQRNKGNFPGRFSGRQFSNSRSEMNVSTLELGDSALYLCASSYSGTTGYEQYFGPGTRLTVT.